This T cell receptor beta chain originates from a study of vaccination effects on CD4 cells after COVID-19. Study in general: Either the BNT162b2 or mRNA-1273 vaccine was given to participants in two doses. General study results and limits: Within healthy vaccinees, only 1 of 255 vaccine-induced clones displayed cross-reactivity with common cold coronaviruses. Vaccine- and infection-induced clones showed marked clonal contraction late following vaccination.

Clones were sequenced by immunoSEQ multiplex PCR, and TCRdb holds only the in-frame ones, with some missing. This sample carries tens of thousands of clones, approximately 63% of them seen once, and the ten largest clones take roughly 3.8%. Cultured cells yielded isolated CD4+ T cells after 10 to 11 days. Recipients of the vaccine had no prior SARS-CoV-2 infection and negative nucleocapsid antibodies. Concerning this clone: Its antigen is unidentified.

The V gene lost 2 bases and the J gene lost 3 bases, with 13 bases spanning the gap. Germline loops: CDR1 MNHEY, CDR2 SVGAGI. This CDR3 has 15 residues. The sequencing here drew on CD4+ T cells from PBMCs cultured without peptide, taken before COVID-19 vaccination. The origin of this receptor is a human donor who received a COVID-19 vaccine. The V call is TRBV6-5, the J call TRBJ1-1, with D perhaps TRBD1 (5 bases). The CDR3 loop is CASSYQGSPYTEAFF. The CDR3 region has the DNA TGTGCCAGCAGTTACCAGGGCAGCCCTTACACTGAAGCTTTCTTT.